This T cell receptor beta chain stems from a study of siplizumab effects on memory and regulatory T cells. Study findings and constraints: Phenotypic classification as naive or memory proved unattainable for roughly 75-96% of proliferating CD4+ or CD8+ clones. Treatment with siplizumab left mappable alloreactive CD4+ clones averaging roughly 70% Treg-derived, compared with 26.9% in controls. The suppressive capacity of proliferating Tregs from siplizumab cultures remained unconfirmed. Naive T cells were seen as more diverse than memory cells and as major alloresponse contributors.

This table comes from immunoSEQ multiplex PCR, and its TCRdb copy is limited to in-frame clones, with some not included. The top ten clones hold 0.14% to 0.15% of a sample with about 100,000 clones, around 92% of them seen once. Notes on this clone: Its specificity is not known.

Germline-derived CDR1 and CDR2 are SGHNT and YYREEE (reference sequence). The V and J ends lost 4 bases and 1 base respectively, with 15 bases between them. The CDR3 has 15 residues. The sequence was collected from a human donor in good health. The chain has TRBV5-4 and TRBJ2-7; D remains unclear. Sequenced material: CD4+ T cells sorted from blood. Here the CDR3 reads CASSPGRILSYEQYF. CDR3 DNA sequence: TGTGCCAGCAGCCCTGGACGGATCTTATCCTACGAGCAGTACTTC.